The entry below gives a single T cell receptor beta chain sequence along with its context. Its antigen is undetermined. The length of the CDR3 is 14 residues. Germline CDR1 and CDR2: MNHEY and SVGEGT. Between the trimmed V and J ends, which lost 11 bases and 7 bases, there was a span of 22 bases. Unsorted bulk tissue (about 18-30 mg) underwent RNA and DNA co-extraction. The template, roughly 0.45 ug total RNA, yielded TCR beta cDNA made with a constant-region primer. Three nested multiplex PCR rounds, a slightly modified ARM-PCR, produced the libraries for TCR beta. It was with TRBV1-TRBV30 forward primers and a C-beta reverse primer that the first two PCR rounds were run, at about 10 cycles each. MiXCR, applied by TCRdb to the multiplex PCR reads, yields one record per CDR3 protein. The sample consists of tens of thousands of distinct CDR3 sequences, roughly 74% of them appearing once. These data originate in a study of tumor-infiltrating lymphocytes in primary liver carcinoma. Looking at the study overall: Patients included men and women of 30 to 69 years. Measuring roughly 4.2 to 11 cm across, the tumors were staged as T1-T3 N0M0. Roughly 3.5 to 7.13 million productive TCRbeta reads were obtained per sample, with similar numbers across tissue types.

Study-wide results and limits: Tumor-adjacent and tumor-blood pairs showed less overlap than tumor region pairs.

This receptor was taken from a man in his forties or fifties with primary liver carcinoma and hepatitis B virus infection. This chain uses TRBV6-2 or TRBV6-3 with TRBJ2-3; the D gene is possibly TRBD1 (5 bases). The sample taken for sequencing was tumor-adjacent normal liver tissue. The CDR3 bases are TGTGCCGGCAATTATGACAGCCTACGGAATACGCAGTATTTT. It is translated as CAGNYDSLRNTQYF.